This TCR beta chain was profiled in a study of shared clonotypes between healthy human individuals. Study-level background: CD4 naive and memory got three plates each, CD8 naive two, CD8 memory one.

TCRdb's table, derived via immunoSEQ multiplex PCR, lists solely in-frame clones and lacks some. The data contain a few million clones, more than 90% of them singletons. The sample holds one count of this clone. The CDR3 length is 15 residues. The junction had 10 bases not matched to a gene; V was cut back by 4 bases and J by 8 bases. Germline V lookup: CDR1 MNHEY, CDR2 SVGAGI. This sequence joins TRBV6-5 and TRBJ1-4; 7 bases line up with TRBD1. The clonotype comes from a young man in good health. Sequencing input: naive CD4+ T cells sorted from blood. Documented subset: CD45RA+ positively selected. CDR3 residues: CASSSSWDRGEKLFF. CDR3 nucleotide sequence: TGTGCCAGCAGTTCATCATGGGACAGAGGAGAAAAACTGTTTTTT.